A single sample gave rise to the 24 T cell receptor beta chains below, sequenced in a study of PD-1 blockade in classical Hodgkin lymphoma. Time point meaning: cycle 4 day 1 (C4D1), after five to seven weeks of nivolumab. Relapse after autologous stem cell transplantation occurred in every patient, and brentuximab vedotin exposure varied. Out of thawed PBMCs, magnetic negative selection purified CD4+ T cells. The table came from immunoSEQ multiplex PCR; TCRdb's copy has only in-frame clones and leaves some out. The sample holds about 30,000 clones, more than 85% seen once. The sequencing used CD4+ T cells from blood, collected before the fourth cycle of nivolumab. Receptors were obtained from a human donor with classical Hodgkin lymphoma.

This rearrangement joins TRBV2 to TRBJ2-7; the match to TRBD1 covers 9 bases. Trimming cost V 6 bases and J 2 bases; bases outside gene matches: 5. The CDR3 extends over 14 amino acids. CDR1 is SNHLY and CDR2 is FYNNEI in the germline V gene. DNA of the CDR3: TGTGCCAGCAGCCAAGGGACAGGGACCTACGAGCAGTACTTC. It yields the protein CASSQGTGTYEQYF.

The V and J genes are TRBV4-1 and TRBJ2-1; 9 bases line up with TRBD2. The junction had 7 bases not matched to a gene; V was cut back by 2 bases and J by 5 bases. Germline lookup yields CDR1 MGHRA and CDR2 YSYEKL. There are 16 residues in the CDR3. CDR3 DNA sequence: TGCGCCAGCAGCCAATTCTATCGGACTAGCGACAATGAGCAGTTCTTC. It encodes CASSQFYRTSDNEQFF.

This sequence joins TRBV6-1 and TRBJ1-5; 9 bases match TRBD1. Germline V gene data show CDR1 as MNHNS and CDR2 as SASEGT. The junction had 8 bases not matched to a gene; V was cut back by 6 bases and J by 5 bases. CDR3 length: 15 residues. CDR3 residues: CASRPGQGLDQPQHF. The DNA for the CDR3 is TGTGCCAGCAGACCGGGACAGGGCCTCGATCAGCCCCAGCATTTT.

This clone was seen a handful of times. The gene calls are TRBV4-1 and TRBJ1-2, with a weak D call TRBD1 (6 bases). V lost 1 base to trimming and J lost 8 bases, with 14 bases between them. Germline V gives CDR1 MGHRA, CDR2 YSYEKL. The length of the CDR3 is 14 residues. In DNA form, the CDR3 reads TGCGCCAGCAGCCAAGTGGGGGCTTGGAGGGGCTACACCTTC. Translation: CASSQVGAWRGYTF.

The genes are TRBV11-2 and TRBJ2-2, with 12 bases identical to TRBD2. Trimming at V came to 5 bases and at J to 6 bases, leaving 7 bases not matched to a gene. The germline V gene encodes CDR1 SGHAT and CDR2 FQNNGV. There are 16 residues in the CDR3. CDR3: CASSARTSGKAGELFF. In DNA, the CDR3 is TGTGCCAGCAGCGCCAGGACTAGCGGGAAGGCCGGGGAGCTGTTTTTT.

Written as DNA, the CDR3 is TGTGCCATCAGTGAGACAACTAGCGGGGGCCTTCAGTACTTC. It yields the protein CAISETTSGGLQYF. The chain combines TRBV10-3 with TRBJ2-4; 11 bases are a match to TRBD2. Germline V lookup: CDR1 ENHRY, CDR2 SYGVKD. V shed 2 bases, J shed 11 bases, and the junction held 5 bases outside the gene matches. This CDR3 spans 14 amino acids.

The V and J genes are TRBV18 and TRBJ2-7, with D perhaps matching TRBD1 or TRBD2 (5 bases each). There are 14 residues in the CDR3. Germline loops: CDR1 KGHSH, CDR2 LQKENI. V lost 3 bases, J lost 7 bases, and 16 bases lay in between. CDR3 DNA: TGTGCCAGCTCACCCGGGACCCGGGGTCGGGAGCAGTACTTC. This sequence encodes CASSPGTRGREQYF. Full variable domain (outside the CDR3, taken from reference TRBV18 and TRBJ2-7): NAGVMQNPRHLVRRRGQEARLRCSPMKGHSHVYWYRQLPEEGLKFMVYLQKENIIDESGMPKERFSAEFPKEGPSILRIQQVVRGDSAAYFCASSPGTRGREQYFGPGTRLTVT.

The V gene is TRBV28, the J gene TRBJ2-5, with D perhaps TRBD1 or TRBD2 (5 bases each). The tail of the sequence fits TRBJ2-7 better, so the J call may be wrong. Germline V gene sequence: CDR1 MDHEN, CDR2 SYDVKM. CDR3 size: 14 residues. CDR3 coding DNA: TGTGCCAGCAGTTTAGACGGGGCCTGGTACGAGCAGTACTTC. Translating gives CASSLDGAWYEQYF.

The J gene is TRBJ1-5, the V gene TRBV25-1, with 8 bases aligning to TRBD1. Germline CDR1 MGHDK, CDR2 SYGVNS. The CDR3 runs to 14 residues. V lost 3 bases and J lost 7; bases outside the gene matches: 5. This CDR3 is CASSETGVRQPQHF. Here the CDR3 DNA reads TGTGCCAGCAGTGAGACAGGGGTAAGGCAGCCCCAGCATTTT.

The CDR3 DNA follows: TGTGCCAGCAGTCCGACTCCCCGAGCGAGTGAGCAGTTCTTC. Translated, it gives CASSPTPRASEQFF. J is TRBJ2-1 and V is TRBV28, with D uncertain. V lost 5 bases and J 9 bases, leaving 17 bases between the germline ends. Germline CDR1 MDHEN, CDR2 SYDVKM. The CDR3 has 14 residues.

The rearrangement links TRBV27 to TRBJ2-7; 9 positions match TRBD1. V dropped 5 bases and J dropped 0; count of bases not matched to a gene: 8. Germline CDR1 and CDR2: MNHEY and SMNVEV (reference sequence). This CDR3 contains 16 residues. The DNA of the CDR3 is TGTGCCAGCAGTAAAAAGCCGGACAGGGGCTCCTACGAGCAGTACTTC. Its protein is CASSKKPDRGSYEQYF.

The chain recombines TRBV7-2 with TRBJ2-1; 7 nucleotides align to TRBD2. Germline V gives CDR1 SGHTA, CDR2 FQGNSA. V trimming: 2 bases; J trimming: 3 bases; junction bases outside the gene matches: 4. The CDR3 length is 15 residues. This chain's CDR3 is CASSLSGGGYNEQFF. DNA for the CDR3: TGTGCCAGCAGCTTATCGGGCGGGGGCTACAATGAGCAGTTCTTC. Full variable domain (missing parts from reference TRBV7-2 and TRBJ2-1): GAGVSQSPSNKVTEKGKDVELRCDPISGHTALYWYRQSLGQGLEFLIYFQGNSAPDKSGLPSDRFSAERTGGSVSTLTIQRTQQEDSAVYLCASSLSGGGYNEQFFGPGTRLTVL.

The chain has TRBV6-5 and TRBJ1-5; no definite D call. In germline, CDR1 is MNHEY, CDR2 SVGAGI. This CDR3 has 15 amino acids. The ends were cut back, 5 bases at V and 5 bases at J, with 16 bases in the middle. CDR3: CASSKTLSGDQPQHF. As DNA, the CDR3 is TGTGCCAGCAGTAAGACCTTAAGCGGAGATCAGCCCCAGCATTTT.

The gene calls are TRBV5-1 and TRBJ2-7; no firm D call. Deletions cut 1 base from V and 7 bases from J, with 6 bases between. CDR1 and CDR2 (germline): SGHRS, YFSETQ. The CDR3 covers 11 residues. The CDR3, as DNA: TGCGCCAGCAGCTTGAATAGAGAGCAGTACTTC. Its translation is CASSLNREQYF.

The genes are TRBV11-3 and TRBJ1-1; 7 bases are a match to TRBD1. CDR3 length: 13 residues. Germline lookup yields CDR1 SGHNT and CDR2 YENEEA. V gave up 5 bases and J gave up 7 bases; unmatched junction bases: 7. The CDR3 DNA follows: TGTGCCAGCAGCATACAGTGGGACAGTGAAGCTTTCTTT. Translation gives CASSIQWDSEAFF.

The rearrangement joins TRBV18 to TRBJ2-3, with D uncertain. Trimming shortened V by 3 bases and J by 2 bases, and 0 bases separated the two germline ends. CDR1 KGHSH and CDR2 LQKENI come from the germline V gene. The CDR3 is made up of 11 amino acids. This CDR3 is CASSPTDTQYF. In DNA, the CDR3 is TGTGCCAGCTCACCCACAGATACGCAGTATTTT.

The chain couples TRBV19 to TRBJ2-1, with 11 bases that match TRBD2. Unmatched junction bases numbered 13, after V lost 6 bases and J lost 0 bases. The CDR3 is 19 residues long. The germline V gene has CDR1 LNHDA and CDR2 SQIVND (reference sequence). Here the CDR3 DNA reads TGTGCCAGTAGGAAAGGGACTAGCGGATTTAAAATCTCCTACAATGAGCAGTTCTTC. Its translation: CASRKGTSGFKISYNEQFF.

The chain couples TRBV11-2 to TRBJ2-1; the D gene is possibly TRBD1 (6 bases). CDR3 length equals 16 residues. Germline V gene lookup returns CDR1 SGHAT and CDR2 FQNNGV. Trimming removed 1 base at V and 3 bases at J, with 13 bases between. The CDR3 spells CASSLGAGANYNEQFF. CDR3 DNA: TGTGCCAGCAGCTTAGGAGCAGGGGCGAACTACAATGAGCAGTTCTTC.

The chain joins TRBV11-2 to TRBJ2-7; D is possibly TRBD1 (5 bases). Trimming pared 5 bases from V and 3 bases from J, leaving 23 bases between. The V gene's germline CDR1 is SGHAT and CDR2 FQNNGV. CDR3 length equals 17 residues. Here the CDR3 reads CASSTNSSRVTDYEQYF. Written as DNA, the CDR3 is TGTGCCAGCAGCACCAACAGTAGCAGGGTCACTGACTACGAGCAGTACTTC.

For the CDR3, the DNA is TGTGCCAGCTCACCAGGACAGACAAACCCCGAGCAGTACTTC. It is translated as CASSPGQTNPEQYF. V usage is TRBV18 and J usage is TRBJ2-7; possibly TRBD1 for D (6 bases). The germline CDR1 and CDR2 sequences are KGHSH and LQKENI. The V gene lost 2 bases and the J gene lost 6 bases, with 14 bases spanning the gap. The CDR3 length is 14 residues.

The chain links TRBV7-2 to TRBJ2-7, with 8 positions matching TRBD2. V was clipped by 7 bases and J by 5 bases; unmatched bases: 13. Germline CDR1 is SGHTA and CDR2 is FQGNSA. This CDR3 comprises 15 residues. The DNA of the CDR3 is TGTGCCAGCACCCCCAAGGGACTAGTGAGTAACGAGCAGTACTTC. This translates into CASTPKGLVSNEQYF.

The J gene is TRBJ2-7, the V gene TRBV19, with D maybe TRBD1 (6 bases). The CDR3 loop spans 14 amino acids. The V end lost 5 bases, the J end lost 2 bases, and 13 bases lay between the germline ends. The germline V gene encodes CDR1 LNHDA and CDR2 SQIVND (reference sequence). This CDR3 reads CASSSWTVPYEQYF. The DNA for the CDR3 is TGTGCCAGTAGTTCTTGGACAGTACCCTACGAGCAGTACTTC.

CDR3: CASRGLGYGYTF. As DNA, the CDR3 is TGTGCCAGCAGGGGGCTGGGCTATGGCTACACCTTC. The chain recombines TRBV2 with TRBJ1-2; perhaps TRBD1 as D (5 bases). The CDR3 has 12 residues. Germline CDR1 SNHLY, CDR2 FYNNEI. V was clipped by 6 bases and J by 4 bases, with 9 bases between them.

V and J are TRBV15 and TRBJ1-4; D is undetermined. The germline V and J ends were trimmed by 0 bases and 4 bases, with 9 bases remaining between them. Germline-derived CDR1 and CDR2 are LNHNV and YYDKDF (reference sequence). CDR3 length: 15 amino acids. The CDR3 DNA follows: TGTGCCACCAGCAGAGACAGGAACTATAATGAAAAACTGTTTTTT. Its protein product is CATSRDRNYNEKLFF.